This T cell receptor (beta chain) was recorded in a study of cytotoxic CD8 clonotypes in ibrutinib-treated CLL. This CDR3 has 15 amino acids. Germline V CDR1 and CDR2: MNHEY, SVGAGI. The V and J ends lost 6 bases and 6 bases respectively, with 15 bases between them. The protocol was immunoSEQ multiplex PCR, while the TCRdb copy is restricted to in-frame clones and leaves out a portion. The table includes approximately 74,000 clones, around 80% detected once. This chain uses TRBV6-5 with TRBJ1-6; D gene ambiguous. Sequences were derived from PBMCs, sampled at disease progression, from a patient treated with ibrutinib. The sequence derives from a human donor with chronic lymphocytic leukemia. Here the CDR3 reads CASSRGQPINSPLHF. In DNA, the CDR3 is TGTGCCAGCAGCCGCGGTCAGCCAATTAATTCACCCCTCCACTTT.